This entry concerns a single T cell receptor (beta chain). The source of the sample is a study of blood T cell repertoires in COVID-19. The CDR3 totals 18 residues. CDR1 is SGHTA and CDR2 is FQGNSA in the germline V gene. V lost 2 bases, J lost 0 bases, and 19 bases lay in between. Here immunoSEQ multiplex PCR was the method, and the copy in TCRdb shows in-frame clones only, minus some. The table includes approximately 240,000 clones, approximately 86% detected once. The V call is TRBV7-2, the J call TRBJ1-1; D gene ambiguous. Sequencing input: PBMCs or T cells enriched from blood (not recorded which). This TCR came from a woman aged 30 to 39 with acute COVID-19. CDR3 sequence (DNA): TGTGCCAGCAGCTTAACGAGTGGCTTCAGCGCGATGAACACTGAAGCTTTCTTT. Its translation: CASSLTSGFSAMNTEAFF.